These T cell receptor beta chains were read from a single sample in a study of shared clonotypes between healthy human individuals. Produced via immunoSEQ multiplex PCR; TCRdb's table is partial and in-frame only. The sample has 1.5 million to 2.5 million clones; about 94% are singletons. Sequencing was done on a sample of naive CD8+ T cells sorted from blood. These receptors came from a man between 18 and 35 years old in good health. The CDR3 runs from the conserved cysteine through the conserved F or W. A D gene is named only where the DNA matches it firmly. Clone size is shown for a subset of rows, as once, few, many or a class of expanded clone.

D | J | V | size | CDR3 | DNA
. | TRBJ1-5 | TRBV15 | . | CATSWAGDQPQHF | TGTGCCACCAGCTGGGCGGGGGATCAGCCCCAGCATTTT
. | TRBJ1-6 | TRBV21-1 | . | CASSKAQGASSPLHF | TGTGCCAGCAGCAAAGCGCAGGGGGCATCATCACCCCTCCACTTT
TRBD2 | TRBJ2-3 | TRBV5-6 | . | CASRTSGSAGDTQYF | TGTGCCAGCAGAACAAGCGGGAGTGCGGGAGATACGCAGTATTTT
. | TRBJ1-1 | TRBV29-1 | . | CSASDLKLAEAFF | TGCAGCGCTTCAGACCTCAAGCTGGCTGAAGCTTTCTTT
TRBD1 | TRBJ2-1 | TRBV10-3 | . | CAIRRGTGVIF | TGTGCCATCAGGAGAGGGACAGGGGTAATCTTC
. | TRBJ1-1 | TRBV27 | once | CASSWGKNTEAFF | TGTGCCAGCAGTTGGGGGAAGAACACTGAAGCTTTCTTT
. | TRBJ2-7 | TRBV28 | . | CASSSRRGEQYF | TGTGCCAGCAGTTCACGGAGGGGAGAACAGTACTTC
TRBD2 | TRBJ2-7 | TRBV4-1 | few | CASSQGGGLLGEQYF | TGCGCCAGCAGCCAAGGCGGGGGGCTTCTAGGCGAGCAGTACTTC
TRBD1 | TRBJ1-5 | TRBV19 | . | CASSPGTGTGQPQHF | TGTGCCAGTAGTCCCGGGACAGGGACAGGGCAGCCCCAGCATTTT
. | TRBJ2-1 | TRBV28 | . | CASTFVEGNEQFF | TGTGCCAGCACTTTTGTTGAGGGGAATGAGCAGTTCTTC
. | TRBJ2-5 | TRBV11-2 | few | CASSLEEGQRSETQYF | TGTGCCAGCAGCTTAGAAGAGGGGCAGCGATCAGAGACCCAGTACTTC
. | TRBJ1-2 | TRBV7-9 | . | CASTRPGKAYGYTF | TGTGCCAGCACCCGACCGGGGAAAGCTTATGGCTACACCTTC
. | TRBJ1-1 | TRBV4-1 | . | CASSQDLEGPSGTEAFF | TGCGCCAGCAGCCAAGATTTGGAGGGACCCAGCGGGACTGAAGCTTTCTTT
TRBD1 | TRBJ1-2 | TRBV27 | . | CASSFGQGGWYGYTF | TGTGCCAGCAGTTTTGGACAGGGGGGATGGTATGGCTACACCTTC
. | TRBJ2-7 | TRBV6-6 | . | CASTGTTYEQYF | TGTGCCAGCACGGGGACAACCTACGAGCAGTACTTC
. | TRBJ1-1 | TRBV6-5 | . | CASSYSDGGYTEAFF | TGTGCCAGCAGTTACTCCGATGGGGGATACACTGAAGCTTTCTTT
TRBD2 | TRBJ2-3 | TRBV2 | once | CASSHGLAATDTQYF | TGTGCCAGCAGCCATGGACTAGCGGCCACAGATACGCAGTATTTT
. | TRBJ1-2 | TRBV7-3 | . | CASSLGERDGYTF | TGTGCCAGCAGCTTAGGGGAGAGAGATGGCTACACCTTC
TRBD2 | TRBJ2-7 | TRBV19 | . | CASSIAAGVDYEQYF | TGTGCCAGTAGTATAGCGGCGGGAGTGGACTACGAGCAGTACTTC
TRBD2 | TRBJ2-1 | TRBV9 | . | CASSVASGGANEQFF | TGTGCCAGCAGCGTCGCTAGCGGGGGAGCCAATGAGCAGTTCTTC
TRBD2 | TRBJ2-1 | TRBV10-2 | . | CASSESGGFEQFF | TGCGCCAGCAGTGAGTCGGGAGGGTTTGAGCAGTTCTTC
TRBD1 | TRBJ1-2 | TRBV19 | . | CASSPSGGYGYTF | TGTGCCAGTAGTCCATCAGGGGGCTATGGCTACACCTTC
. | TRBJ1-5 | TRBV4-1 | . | CASSQVTAHNQPQHF | TGCGCCAGCAGCCAAGTTACTGCCCACAATCAGCCCCAGCATTTT
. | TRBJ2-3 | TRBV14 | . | CASSQDDSLTDTQYF | TGTGCCAGCAGCCAAGATGATAGCCTCACAGATACGCAGTATTTT
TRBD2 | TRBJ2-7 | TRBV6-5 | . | CASSPGLAGGWEQYF | TGTGCCAGCAGTCCCGGACTAGCGGGAGGGTGGGAGCAGTACTTC
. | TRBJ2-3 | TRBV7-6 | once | CASSLTMAANTDTQYF | TGTGCCAGCAGCCTAACGATGGCGGCGAACACAGATACGCAGTATTTT
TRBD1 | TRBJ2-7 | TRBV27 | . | CASSTHRGPSYEQYF | TGTGCCAGCAGTACGCACAGGGGTCCTTCCTACGAGCAGTACTTC
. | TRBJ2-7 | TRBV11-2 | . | CASSFGGGPYEQYF | TGTGCCAGCAGCTTCGGCGGGGGCCCCTACGAGCAGTACTTC
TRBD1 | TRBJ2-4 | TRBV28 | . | CASSLTGLAKNIQYF | TGTGCCAGCAGTTTGACAGGGCTAGCCAAAAACATTCAGTACTTC
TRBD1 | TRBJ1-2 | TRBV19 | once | CASTGTAFVSYGYTF | TGTGCCAGTACAGGGACAGCTTTTGTTTCCTATGGCTACACCTTC
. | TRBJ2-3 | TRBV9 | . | CASSVADPSTDTQYF | TGTGCCAGCAGCGTAGCGGACCCTAGCACAGATACGCAGTATTTT
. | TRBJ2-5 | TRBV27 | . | CASSLRPGETQYF | TGTGCCAGCAGTTTACGGCCCGGTGAGACCCAGTACTTC
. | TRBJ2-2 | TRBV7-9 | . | CASIIVVPGELFF | TGTGCCAGCATCATAGTGGTACCCGGGGAGCTGTTTTTT
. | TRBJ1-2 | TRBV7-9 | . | CASSLVGSNYGYTF | TGTGCCAGCAGCTTAGTCGGGTCTAACTATGGCTACACCTTC
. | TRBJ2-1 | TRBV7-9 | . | CASSQPNNEQFF | TGTGCCAGCAGCCAGCCTAACAATGAGCAGTTCTTC
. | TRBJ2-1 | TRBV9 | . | CASSVGGGASYNEQFF | TGTGCCAGCAGCGTAGGAGGCGGAGCTTCCTACAATGAGCAGTTCTTC
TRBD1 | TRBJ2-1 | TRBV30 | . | CAWSGTGGNEQFF | TGTGCCTGGAGTGGGACAGGAGGCAATGAGCAGTTCTTC
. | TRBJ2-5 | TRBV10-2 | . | CASTPRLEGQETQYF | TGCGCCAGCACTCCCCGACTAGAGGGCCAAGAGACCCAGTACTTC
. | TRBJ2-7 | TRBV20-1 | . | CSAPFGVEQYF | TGCAGTGCTCCTTTCGGTGTCGAGCAGTACTTC
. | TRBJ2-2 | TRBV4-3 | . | CASSQEQGWELFF | TGCGCCAGCAGCCAAGAACAGGGCTGGGAGCTGTTTTTT
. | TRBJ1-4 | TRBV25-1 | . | CASSEFGPSTNEKLFF | TGTGCCAGCAGTGAATTCGGACCTTCGACTAATGAAAAACTGTTTTTT
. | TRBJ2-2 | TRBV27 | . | CASSSRLPGELFF | TGTGCCAGCAGTTCTCGATTGCCCGGGGAGCTGTTTTTT
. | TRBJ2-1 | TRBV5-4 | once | CASSLGQYNEQFF | TGTGCCAGCAGCTTGGGACAGTACAATGAGCAGTTCTTC
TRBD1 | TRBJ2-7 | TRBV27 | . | CASSSGTEPYEQYF | TGTGCCAGCAGTTCCGGGACAGAGCCCTACGAGCAGTACTTC
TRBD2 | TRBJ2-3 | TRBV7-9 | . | CASSLVAGGTDTQYF | TGTGCCAGCAGCTTGGTGGCGGGGGGCACAGATACGCAGTATTTT
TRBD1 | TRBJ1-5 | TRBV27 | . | CASSSGTGGAYQPQHF | TGTGCCAGCAGTTCGGGGACAGGGGGCGCGTATCAGCCCCAGCATTTT
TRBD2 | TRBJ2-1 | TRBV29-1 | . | CSVTTGRGAHNEQFF | TGCAGCGTAACCACGGGGCGGGGGGCCCACAATGAGCAGTTCTTC
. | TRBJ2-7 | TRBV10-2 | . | CASSDYEQYF | TGCGCCAGTTCCGACTACGAGCAGTACTTC
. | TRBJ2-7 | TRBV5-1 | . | CASSLGQSEQYF | TGCGCCAGCAGCTTGGGGCAGAGCGAGCAGTACTTC
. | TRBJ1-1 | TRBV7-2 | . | CASSLAPWAEAFF | TGTGCCAGCAGCTTAGCGCCGTGGGCTGAAGCTTTCTTT
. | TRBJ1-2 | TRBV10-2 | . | CASSESSSLYTF | TGCGCCAGCAGTGAGTCGAGTAGCCTCTACACCTTC
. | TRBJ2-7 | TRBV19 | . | CASSFSAGAIYEQYF | TGTGCCAGTAGTTTCTCTGCAGGCGCGATCTACGAGCAGTACTTC
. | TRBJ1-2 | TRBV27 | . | CASSLSVGHFRDGYTF | TGTGCCAGCAGTTTATCAGTAGGTCACTTCCGGGATGGCTACACCTTC
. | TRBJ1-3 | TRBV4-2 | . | CASSQDPGEGNTIYF | TGTGCCAGCAGCCAAGATCCCGGGGAGGGAAACACCATATATTTT